A selection of T cell receptor beta chains follows, all from one sample in a study of T cell responses to AZD1222 COVID-19 vaccine. The assay was immunoSEQ multiplex PCR, and TCRdb's table has in-frame clones only and misses some. The sample yields 130,000 to 150,000 clones, roughly 80% seen once. This material consisted of peripheral blood, taken on day 0 of MenACWY control vaccination. The receptors here all came from an adult in good health. Both conserved end residues are part of each CDR3.

TRBV9,TRBJ2-1,13,CASSVGRVDEQFF
TRBV5-4,TRBJ1-4,13,CASSLGWGEKLFF
TRBV30,TRBJ1-1,14,CAWSVRAGFTEAFF
TRBV19,TRBJ1-1,12,CASSIRGSKAFF
TRBV30,TRBJ1-1,14,CALRDPSADTEAFF
TRBV19,TRBJ1-2,15,CASSAHKDRAKGYTF
TRBV3-1/TRBV3-2,TRBJ2-5,16,CASSPTSGGGWETQYF
TRBV19,TRBJ1-1,13,CASSIQGNTEAFF
TRBV27,TRBJ2-1,14,CASSLGLAYNEQFF
TRBV12-5,TRBJ2-3,14,CASAMGLATDTQYF
TRBV27,TRBJ1-6,12,CASGLFNSPLHF
TRBV28,TRBJ2-1,15,CASSLWSSSYNEQFF
TRBV11-2,TRBJ2-5,15,CASSLYPRGGETQYF
TRBV14,TRBJ2-1,17,CASSPDRAFLRYNEQFF
TRBV12-3/TRBV12-4,TRBJ2-5,11,CASSLGGTQYF
TRBV14,TRBJ2-3,15,CASSQNMVFTDTQYF
TRBV19,TRBJ1-6,14,CASSTGRFNSPLHF
TRBV18,TRBJ2-7,14,CASSQDRGAYEQYF
TRBV19,TRBJ2-5,16,CASRPKAFVGEETQYF
TRBV5-1,TRBJ1-4,15,CASSYRQGTNEKLFF
TRBV3-1/TRBV3-2,TRBJ1-3,15,CASSRTGDSGNTIYF
TRBV28,TRBJ2-3,14,CASSTGQGLDTQYF
TRBV18,TRBJ2-4,15,CVSSPKGLGRDIQYF
TRBV28,TRBJ2-4,15,CASSRLAGAKNIQYF
TRBV5-1,TRBJ2-3,15,CASRIQGSPTDTQYF
TRBV23-1,TRBJ1-4,16,CASTHSHRGVNEKLFF
TRBV7-9,TRBJ1-3,13,CASSSGNGNTIYF
TRBV18,TRBJ1-2,15,CASSPTGPPGYGYTF
TRBV29-1,TRBJ1-2,11,CSAQGGEGYTF
TRBV3-1/TRBV3-2,TRBJ1-4,17,CASSQGLDRAPNEKLFF
TRBV7-6,TRBJ2-5,16,CASSSTSGGAGKTQYF
TRBV7-2,TRBJ2-1,12,CASSPGGQQQFF
TRBV18,TRBJ2-7,15,CASSPRAGTGYEQYF
TRBV6-2/TRBV6-3,TRBJ1-4,16,CASSYSTGQTGEKLFF
TRBV6-5,TRBJ1-2,13,CATLSRGFYGYTF
TRBV5-1,TRBJ2-3,15,CASSSTGHQLDTQYF
TRBV5-1,TRBJ2-5,14,CASSPGLPGETQYF
TRBV30,TRBJ1-5,13,CAWSRVVGQPQHF
TRBV20-1,TRBJ1-1,11,CSASRDTEAFF
TRBV20-1,TRBJ1-6,15,CSAIDRSSYNSPLHF
TRBV4-1,TRBJ1-5,14,CASSQLYSNQPQHF
TRBV29-1,TRBJ1-1,15,CSARLRRQTNTEAFF
TRBV28,TRBJ2-3,15,CASSPPGAATDTQYF
TRBV10-3,TRBJ1-4,15,CAISEIQGSSEKLFF
TRBV27,TRBJ1-2,12,CASRTDFYGYTF
TRBV5-4,TRBJ1-2,14,CASSKGQENYGYTF
TRBV2,TRBJ2-2,15,CASSDWEGGSGELFF
TRBV5-4,TRBJ2-7,14,CASSPRDRGNEQYF
TRBV29-1,TRBJ1-4,15,CSVEGQGAMDEKLFF